This T cell receptor (beta chain) was recorded in a study of blood T cell repertoires in COVID-19. Study overall: Italy, Spain and the United States were the sources of the convalescent and acute COVID-19 samples. T cells, B-cell-depleted T cells, or PBMCs provided the cDNA or gDNA that served as material.

The CDR3 covers 13 residues. Looked up from germline, CDR1 is MNHEY and CDR2 is SVGAGI. After removal of 5 bases from V and 4 bases from J, the junction contained 4 bases not matched to a gene. Per the original methods: Reference gene primer amplification in the assay estimated nucleated cell counts. Method: immunoSEQ multiplex PCR; TCRdb's copy keeps in-frame clones and lacks some. Clonal size and the V and J genes are those of that table, whereas D and trimming came from the DNA. The sample includes over 30,000 clones, around 88% of them seen just once. Source material: peripheral blood. The source is a human donor in a cohort sampled during active COVID-19. The rearrangement joins TRBV6-5 to TRBJ1-2; 7 nucleotides line up with TRBD1. The CDR3 loop reads CASSTTGVYGYTF. For the CDR3, the DNA is TGTGCCAGCAGTACAACAGGGGTCTATGGCTACACCTTC.